This T cell receptor (beta chain) was identified during a study of identical twins (dated by TCRdb to about 2016). Concerning the study at large: To test whether fetal clonotypes persist, this study deep-sequenced TCR alpha and beta repertoires from monozygotic twins, from unrelated adults of various ages, and from cord blood. To rule out contamination, the twin experiments were replicated at different times with different library preparation protocols.

The paper as a whole reports these results and caveats: Compared with coincidental sharing between unrelated individuals, out-of-frame TCR alpha sequences shared between twins showed an excess of sequences with low generation probability. Because the same donors could not be followed over many years, conclusions were based on cross-sectional statistical analysis. In monozygotic twins, recombination models systematically underestimated out-of-frame TCR alpha sharing, but the models matched the sharing seen between unrelated individuals. Fewer insertions were carried by abundant cord blood beta clonotypes; a weaker similar trend was observed in young adult naive repertoires, while no such trend was observed in memory repertoires. Invariant T cells such as MAIT and iNKT could partly confound zero-insertion analyses, although diverse VJ usage argued against such confounding for most clonotypes. The excess sharing between twins in beta out-of-frame sequences was weaker because fewer shared sequences reduced the signal-to-noise ratio.

V loses 1 base, J loses 2 bases, and the germline ends lie 9 bases apart. CDR3 length: 15 amino acids, cysteine to phenylalanine. The read is trimmed to its CDR3 DNA, 45 bases read in frame from base 1. Taken from the germline V gene (reference sequence), the CDR1 and CDR2 loops are SEHNR and FQNEAQ. This clonotype was recorded at least ten times. Its recognized antigen is unknown. Nothing much larger sits one base from this clone, and base qualities are not available. Only healthy Caucasian donors were included. The twin cohort consisted of three pairs of female monozygotic twins, all aged 18 to 29 years. Peripheral blood mononuclear cells were used as the source from which RNA for TCR libraries was isolated. Library prep was done by 5' RACE. Instrument on record: Illumina HiSeq 2000. A universal primer binding site was introduced by template switching, and a unique molecular identifier was present in the final cDNA, enabling accurate counting of TCR cDNA molecules. Specific primers in the conserved constant-segment region were used to synthesize first-strand cDNA for TCR alpha and beta chains. To control for contamination, each cDNA library was double barcoded with a SMART-Mk sample barcode plus Illumina barcodes. TruSeq adapter sequences along with Illumina sample barcodes were introduced in two successive PCR steps. The Illumina HiSeq platform was used with custom primers to sequence TCR alpha and beta cDNA libraries. In the source study's methods: MiGEC was used to process raw reads and extract unique molecular identifiers, and MiXCR was used to find CDR3 positions. For each individual, recombination models were inferred using an EM algorithm with the repgenHMM and IGoR tools. Shared clonotype analysis was performed with the tcR package in R, normalizing sharing by the product of cloneset sizes. Out-of-frame nonproductive sequences were analyzed to study raw recombination free of thymic and clonal selection effects. TCRdb reanalyzed the raw reads on its own, using fastp at Q25 for trimming and MiXCR for clone calling, and kept in-frame beta chains. Identical CDR3 protein sequences are pooled into one entry, listed with their most common genes and DNA. TCRdb, not the original authors, processed these V and J calls. The sample includes approximately 630,000 distinct CDR3 sequences, with around 7.4% observed a single time. 1.6% of the sample is taken by the ten largest.

These data also featured in a second study, about yellow fever vaccine responses in identical twins. As that second paper reports: The authors reported that the T cell response to vaccination in identical twins appeared partly convergent and partly personalized. In the study, vaccine-responding T cell clones were precisely tracked in identical twins.

The receptor chain draws on TRBV7-9 and TRBJ2-1; the D segment could be TRBD1, given 6 matching bases. This clonotype was obtained from a woman younger than 30 in good health. Sequenced input: PBMCs. The DNA is TGTGCCAGCAGCTTAGGACAGGAGACCTACAATGAGCAGTTCTTC. Translation gives CASSLGQETYNEQFF.